These 12 T cell receptor beta chains were all obtained from the same sample, sequenced in a study of vaccination and CD4 T cells after COVID-19. Cultured CD4+ T-cell DNA underwent Oncomine TCR Beta short-read sequencing. From the PCR reads, TCRdb called clonotypes with MiXCR, one entry per CDR3 protein. The sample lists around 4,200 distinct CDR3 sequences, 37% occurring once. As to treatment: approximately 9-day PBMC culture with coronavirus spike peptide pools or control peptides (ViraFEST assay). No antigen is known for these receptors. The input for sequencing was CD4+ T cells from blood, cultured in vitro, taken after SARS-CoV-2 vaccination. The receptors derive from a human donor who had recovered from COVID-19.

This clonotype has just a few counts. The chain recombines TRBV6-1 with TRBJ2-2; 9 bases map to TRBD1. This CDR3 is built from 14 residues. CDR1 is MNHNS and CDR2 is SASEGT in the germline V gene. With 4 bases clipped from V and 3 bases from J, the junction kept 0 bases outside the gene matches. CDR3 sequence (DNA): TGTGCCAGCAGTGGACAGGGGGACACCGGGGAGCTGTTTTTT. Translating it yields CASSGQGDTGELFF.

This clonotype was detected once. The genes are TRBV7-8 and TRBJ1-3; tentatively, D is TRBD1 (6 bases). This CDR3 region has 15 residues. Looked up from germline, CDR1 is SGHVS and CDR2 is FQNEAQ. V lost 5 bases to trimming and J lost 0 bases, with 11 bases between them. CDR3 coding DNA: TGTGCCAGCAGCCGAACAGGGATCTCTGGAAACACCATATATTTT. It codes for CASSRTGISGNTIYF.

This clonotype has more than one count but fewer than ten. The rearrangement links TRBV28 to TRBJ2-2; possibly TRBD1 for D (5 bases). CDR3 length equals 13 residues. V was clipped by 5 bases and J by 4 bases, with 8 bases between them. In germline, CDR1 is MDHEN, CDR2 SYDVKM. CDR3 DNA: TGTGCCAGCAGTCCTAGGGGCACCGGGGAGCTGTTTTTT. Its translation: CASSPRGTGELFF.

There are a few counts of this clonotype. This chain connects TRBV6-2 or TRBV6-3 to TRBJ2-7; TRBD1 might be the D (5 bases). The CDR3 is 15 residues long. Germline loops: CDR1 MNHEY, CDR2 SVGEGT. V shed 0 bases and J shed 3 bases, with 12 bases lying between them. CDR3 nucleotide sequence: TGTGCCAGCAGTTACTCGAACGCGCAGGGCTACGAGCAGTACTTC. This sequence encodes CASSYSNAQGYEQYF.

This clonotype was found a few times. The chain has TRBV20-1 and TRBJ2-1; 10 nucleotides match TRBD2. The germline V gene has CDR1 DFQATT and CDR2 SNEGSKA (reference sequence). This CDR3 has 17 residues. The trim removed 0 bases at V and 1 base at J, leaving 6 bases unmatched. The CDR3: CSARDVSGGASYNEQFF. The CDR3 coding sequence is TGCAGTGCTAGAGATGTAAGCGGGGGGGCGTCCTACAATGAGCAGTTCTTC.

This chain links TRBV11-2 with TRBJ2-7, with 8 bases matching TRBD1. The CDR3 spans 15 residues. J lost 2 bases, V lost 0 bases, and 3 bases had no gene match. Germline V gene data show CDR1 as SGHAT and CDR2 as FQNNGV. In nucleotides, the CDR3 is TGTGCCAGCAGCTTAGAGAGGACAGGGACCTACGAGCAGTACTTC. This gives the protein CASSLERTGTYEQYF.

The rearrangement uses TRBV6-4 and TRBJ1-5, with D maybe TRBD1 (6 bases). Trimming cost V 8 bases and J 0 bases, with 11 bases left between them. This CDR3 spans 14 amino acids. Germline CDR1 and CDR2: MRHNA and SNTAGT. The CDR3: CASLDRYSNQPQHF. DNA of the CDR3: TGTGCCAGCCTTGACAGGTATAGCAATCAGCCCCAGCATTTT.

This clonotype appeared once. J is TRBJ1-6 and V is TRBV5-1; D uncertain. CDR1 and CDR2 (germline): SGHRS, YFSETQ. The CDR3 is 14 amino acids. The V end was cut by 2 bases, the J end by 7 bases, with 10 bases between. CDR3 sequence reads: CASSLNPVNSPLHF. The CDR3 DNA is TGCGCCAGCAGCTTAAATCCGGTAAATTCACCCCTCCACTTT.

The rearrangement uses TRBV28 and TRBJ2-7, with D maybe TRBD1 (6 bases). This CDR3 has 15 amino acids. The germline V gene encodes CDR1 MDHEN and CDR2 SYDVKM. The germline V and J ends were trimmed by 6 bases and 2 bases, with 17 bases remaining between them. Written as DNA, the CDR3 is TGTGCCAGCAGAGCACAGGGAAGGCTCCCCTACGAGCAGTACTTC. Amino acids: CASRAQGRLPYEQYF.

This clonotype was detected only a few times. The gene calls are TRBV19 and TRBJ2-5; 9 bases agree with TRBD2. The CDR3 contains 15 residues. From germline, CDR1 is LNHDA and CDR2 SQIVND (reference sequence). V shed 7 bases, J shed 5 bases, and the junction held 11 bases outside the gene matches. Here the CDR3 reads CASKRGSGRTETQYF. DNA for the CDR3: TGTGCCAGTAAGAGAGGTAGCGGGAGAACGGAGACCCAGTACTTC.

This chain connects TRBV28 to TRBJ2-7; unclear D gene. Per the germline V gene, CDR1 is MDHEN and CDR2 is SYDVKM. V dropped 3 bases and J dropped 4 bases, with 4 bases sitting between them. CDR3 length: 11 amino acids. The CDR3 region is CASSFFYEQYF. The CDR3 DNA reads as TGTGCCAGCAGTTTCTTTTACGAGCAGTACTTC.

Here the CDR3 DNA reads TGTGCCAGCAGCCAGGGACCCAACTATGGCTACACCTTC. Translating it yields CASSQGPNYGYTF. The chain uses TRBV9 and TRBJ1-2; D is possibly TRBD1 (5 bases). V was shortened by 4 bases and J by 2 bases, with 9 bases between the two germline ends. The CDR3 is 13 residues long. The V gene's germline CDR1 is SGDLS and CDR2 YYNGEE.